The rows below give T cell receptor beta chains drawn from one sample of a study of T-cell reconstitution after alpha-beta-depleted transplantation in children. TCRdb fed the PCR reads into MiXCR, producing one record per CDR3 protein. The sample has around 500,000 distinct CDR3 sequences, roughly an eighth seen once. The sample in question was PBMCs from the stem cell graft donor, obtained from the stem cell graft. These receptors came from a human donor who donated a stem cell graft to a child with combined immunodeficiency. CDR3s include the opening cysteine and the closing phenylalanine or tryptophan. A D gene is named only where the DNA matches it firmly. Expanded clones get a size class; other rows say once, few or many, or leave the size out.

size	V	J	length	D	CDR3	DNA
-	TRBV18	TRBJ2-7	15	TRBD1	CASSPWGQGNGEQYF	TGTGCCAGCTCACCGTGGGGACAGGGGAATGGGGAGCAGTACTTC
few	TRBV7-9	TRBJ2-1	16	TRBD2	CASSLAGLAGFDEQFF	TGTGCCAGCAGCTTAGCAGGACTAGCGGGATTCGATGAGCAGTTCTTC
few	TRBV7-7	TRBJ2-1	18	TRBD2	CASSSYSFTSGRRDEQFF	TGTGCCAGCAGCTCTTATTCCTTCACTAGCGGGAGGAGGGATGAGCAGTTCTTC
-	TRBV6-5	TRBJ2-1	16	TRBD2	CASSYSPGSGTNEQFF	TGTGCCAGCAGTTACTCCCCGGGTAGCGGGACCAATGAGCAGTTCTTC
-	TRBV29-1	TRBJ1-2	14	-	CSVGSPTLNYGYTF	TGCAGCGTTGGTTCGCCGACCCTCAACTATGGCTACACCTTC
-	TRBV12-3/TRBV12-4	TRBJ1-4	11	TRBD1	CASNYRGRLFF	TGTGCCAGCAATTACAGGGGCAGGTTGTTTTTT
-	TRBV5-1	TRBJ1-2	14	-	CASSLVAGGDGYTF	TGCGCCAGCAGCTTGGTAGCGGGAGGCGATGGCTACACCTTC
-	TRBV7-8	TRBJ2-7	16	-	CASSLKGIWADYEQYF	TGTGCCAGCAGCTTAAAGGGGATCTGGGCGGACTACGAGCAGTACTTC
-	TRBV29-1	TRBJ2-1	13	-	CSVVGDTYNEQFF	TGCAGCGTTGTGGGTGACACCTACAATGAGCAGTTCTTC
few	TRBV10-3	TRBJ1-4	14	-	CAISDQESNEKLFF	TGTGCCATCAGTGATCAGGAATCGAATGAAAAACTGTTTTTT
-	TRBV7-9	TRBJ2-1	17	-	CASSSPRAQSSYNEQFF	TGTGCCAGCAGCTCCCCGAGGGCGCAGAGCTCCTACAATGAGCAGTTCTTC
-	TRBV6-2/TRBV6-3	TRBJ1-5	13	-	CATRDTVNQPQHF	TGTGCCACCCGGGACACCGTAAATCAGCCCCAGCATTTT